Detailed here is one T cell receptor (beta chain). Its antigen is not identified. The CDR3 is cut off 3 residues early in the read; its end comes from the germline J gene. Within the sample, other DNA sequences also encode this same CDR3. Produced via immunoSEQ multiplex PCR; TCRdb's table is partial and in-frame only. The sample data list about 23,000 clones. The entry originates in a study of T cells in women clearing cervical HPV infection. General observations from the study: Richness plus V gene abundances separated cases from controls with AUC less than 0.9. Cases carried less TRBV6-7 than controls: around 0.11% versus 0.15%.

The CDR3 covers 13 residues. The V end lost 5 bases, the J end lost 1 base, and 6 bases lay between the germline ends. Per germline, CDR1 SGHTA and CDR2 FQGTGA. The V gene is TRBV7-3, the J gene TRBJ1-3; D remains unclear. This sequence was found in a woman between 18 and 70 years old with a cervical HPV16 infection that either progressed to CIN3+ or cleared (not recorded which). Sequences were obtained from blood buffy coat. The CDR3 is CASSLGSGNTIYF. Incomplete CDR3 DNA: TGTGCCAGCAGCCTCGGGTCTGGAAACACC.